These T cell receptor beta chains were read from a single sample in a study of breast tumors, draining lymph nodes, adjacent tissues. MiXCR was run by TCRdb on the multiplex PCR reads, yielding one entry per CDR3 protein. The table has about 180,000 distinct CDR3 sequences, 30% to 40% seen once. The sequencing sample was made of axillary lymph node tissue. All receptors come from a female donor with breast cancer. Some clones in this sample may be carry-over from other donors' samples. Each CDR3 is given with its conserved first and last residue. The D gene is left open where the match is weak. Some rows mark clone size as missing; the rest say once, few, many or name a class of expanded clone.

j_gene | abundance | v_gene | d_gene | CDR3aa | CDR3nt
TRBJ1-2 | many | TRBV29-1 | TRBD1 | CSAWDRVTNYGYTF | TGCAGCGCCTGGGACAGAGTCACTAACTATGGCTACACCTTC
TRBJ1-3 | . | TRBV20-1 | . | CSALGSGGGNTIYF | TGCAGTGCCCTCGGGTCTGGGGGCGGAAACACCATATATTTT
TRBJ1-2 | . | TRBV14 | TRBD1 | CASSRSDRGGRTLNYGYTF | TGTGCCAGCAGCAGAAGTGACAGGGGGGGCAGAACGCTAAACTATGGCTACACCTTC
TRBJ2-7 | many | TRBV28 | TRBD1 | CASTETGRYEQYF | TGTGCCAGCACCGAGACAGGGAGATACGAGCAGTACTTC
TRBJ2-3 | many | TRBV12-3/TRBV12-4 | TRBD2 | CASSLGQRAGGPGTDTQYF | TGTGCCAGCAGTTTGGGTCAGCGGGCGGGGGGTCCAGGCACAGATACGCAGTATTTT
TRBJ2-1 | . | TRBV29-1 | . | CSVEGWGLGNEQLF | .
TRBJ2-1 | few | TRBV7-7 | TRBD2 | CASSRAGGGQFF | TGTGCTAGCAGCCGCGCGGGGGGGGGACAGTTCTTC
TRBJ1-1 | . | TRBV12-3/TRBV12-4 | TRBD1 | CASSFTGGYTEAFF | TGTGCCAGCAGTTTCACAGGGGGCTATACTGAAGCTTTCTTT
TRBJ1-5 | many | TRBV27 | . | CASSLTPGQPQHF | TGTGCCAGCAGTTTGACTCCTGGGCAGCCCCAGCATTTT
TRBJ2-5 | many | TRBV20-1 | . | CSARDQGSGQETQYF | TGCAGTGCTAGAGATCAGGGTAGCGGTCAAGAGACCCAGTACTTC
TRBJ2-7 | many | TRBV7-9 | TRBD1 | CASTGQGGYEQYF | TGTGCCAGCACCGGACAGGGGGGCTACGAGCAGTACTTC
TRBJ2-5 | many | TRBV19 | . | CASSIMGEETQYF | TGTGCCAGTAGTATCATGGGTGAAGAGACCCAGTACTTC
TRBJ1-2 | once | TRBV11-3 | TRBD1 | CASSFSTSGTGTNYGYTF | TGTGCCAGCAGCTTTTCCACCTCTGGGACAGGGACGAACTATGGCTACACCTTC
TRBJ2-3 | many | TRBV29-1 | TRBD2 | CSVEGLAATDTQYF | TGCAGCGTTGAGGGGCTAGCGGCTACAGATACGCAGTATTTT
TRBJ2-1 | many | TRBV18 | TRBD2 | CASSPDGLAKNEQFF | TGTGCCAGCTCCCCCGACGGACTAGCGAAAAATGAGCAGTTCTTC
TRBJ1-2 | . | TRBV7-9 | TRBD1 | CASSKSGTAYGYTF | TGTGCCAGCAGCAAATCCGGGACAGCATATGGCTACACCTTC
TRBJ2-1 | few | TRBV6-2/TRBV6-3 | . | CASSQSQWGGGNSYNEQFF | TGTGCCAGCAGTCAATCTCAGTGGGGGGGCGGAAACTCCTACAATGAGCAGTTCTTC
TRBJ2-1 | many | TRBV7-9 | . | CASSLELNPYNEQFF | TGTGCCAGCAGCTTAGAACTAAACCCGTACAATGAGCAGTTCTTC
TRBJ2-1 | . | TRBV7-2 | . | CASSQKRVFGEQFF | TGTGCCAGCAGCCAAAAAAGGGTATTCGGTGAGCAGTTCTTC
TRBJ2-5 | many | TRBV30 | . | CAWRGQETQYF | TGTGCCTGGAGAGGACAAGAGACCCAGTACTTC
TRBJ1-2 | many | TRBV25-1 | . | CASSESSTASNGYTF | TGTGCCAGCAGTGAATCGTCGACCGCCTCGAATGGCTACACCTTC
TRBJ2-2 | . | TRBV18 | . | CASSPLVIGTGELFF | TGTGCCAGCTCACCACTCGTCATTGGCACCGGGGAGCTGTTTTTT
TRBJ2-3 | many | TRBV18 | . | CASSPPELLTDTQYF | TGTGCCAGCTCACCACCGGAGCTTCTCACAGATACGCAGTATTTT
TRBJ2-2 | . | TRBV30 | . | CAWTESRKNTGELFF | TGTGCCTGGACCGAATCTAGAAAGAACACCGGGGAGCTGTTTTTT
TRBJ2-5 | many | TRBV3-1 | . | CASSPFRETQYF | TGTGCCAGCAGCCCGTTTCGCGAGACCCAGTACTTC
TRBJ1-5 | many | TRBV19 | . | CASSPNNQPQHF | TGTGCCAGTAGCCCGAATAATCAGCCCCAGCATTTT
TRBJ2-3 | . | TRBV14 | . | CASSPRGGLTDTPYF | TGTGCCAGCAGCCCGCGTGGCGGCCTCACAGACACGCCGTATTTT
TRBJ1-1 | few | TRBV12-3/TRBV12-4 | . | CASTLVGRTAEAFF | TGTGCCAGCACCCTGGTCGGCAGGACGGCTGAAGCTTTCTTT
TRBJ2-1 | many | TRBV20-1 | . | CSAFKTPSYNEQFF | TGCAGTGCTTTTAAGACTCCTTCCTACAATGAGCAGTTCTTC
TRBJ1-5 | many | TRBV20-1 | . | CSARDRRNQPQHF | TGCAGTGCTAGAGATCGAAGGAATCAGCCCCAGCATTTT
TRBJ2-7 | . | TRBV4-1 | TRBD1 | CASSQAGTGHYEQYF | TGCGCCAGCAGCCAAGCCGGGACAGGGCACTACGAGCAGTACTTC
TRBJ2-5 | . | TRBV9 | . | CASSVGWGETQYF | TGCGCCAGCAGCGTAGGGTGGGGAGAGACCCAGTACTTC
TRBJ1-3 | many | TRBV6-5 | . | CASSYFPPTSGNTIYF | TGTGCCAGCAGTTACTTTCCCCCTACCTCTGGAAACACCATATATTTT
TRBJ1-2 | many | TRBV6-5 | TRBD1 | CASTPNRGNGYTF | TGTGCCAGCACCCCAAACAGGGGGAATGGCTACACCTTC
TRBJ2-2 | many | TRBV5-1 | . | CASSLLGGDTGELFF | TGCGCCAGCAGCTTGCTGGGGGGCGACACCGGGGAGCTGTTTTTT
TRBJ1-2 | . | TRBV10-3 | TRBD1 | CAISPGQGYGYTF | TGTGCCATCAGCCCGGGACAGGGGTATGGCTACACCTTC
TRBJ2-1 | many | TRBV7-3 | TRBD2 | CASSFGLAGGGNEQFF | TGTGCCAGCAGCTTCGGTCTAGCGGGGGGGGGGAATGAGCAGTTCTTC
TRBJ1-3 | many | TRBV20-1 | . | CSAPGPKGPGNTIYF | TGCAGTGCTCCCGGGCCGAAGGGCCCTGGAAACACCATATATTTT
TRBJ2-2 | . | TRBV28 | . | CASSFTGASGELFF | TGTGCCAGCAGTTTTACGGGGGCGTCCGGGGAGCTGTTTTTT
TRBJ1-4 | . | TRBV11-3 | TRBD1 | CASSSGGTGEKLFF | TGTGCCAGCAGCTCGGGAGGGACAGGGGAAAAACTGTTTTTT
TRBJ2-7 | many | TRBV7-9 | . | CASSLGGVEQYF | TGTGCCAGCAGCTTAGGAGGGGTCGAGCAGTACTTC
TRBJ1-6 | . | TRBV12-3/TRBV12-4 | . | CASDIPGLHF | TGTGCCAGCGACATCCCGGGCCTCCACTTT
TRBJ2-1 | many | TRBV6-5 | TRBD2 | CASSPRLAGVAKNNEQFF | TGTGCCAGCAGTCCCCGACTAGCGGGAGTGGCCAAAAACAATGAGCAGTTCTTC
TRBJ1-2 | many | TRBV3-1 | TRBD1 | CASSQGTGSHGYTF | TGTGCCAGCAGCCAAGGGACAGGCTCTCATGGCTACACCTTC
TRBJ2-7 | many | TRBV19 | TRBD1 | CASSIVGGTGVGEQYF | TGTGCCAGTAGTATAGTTGGCGGGACAGGGGTTGGCGAGCAGTACTTC
TRBJ1-2 | many | TRBV6-2/TRBV6-3 | . | CASRGNDRHYGYTF | TGTGCCAGCAGGGGGAATGACCGACACTATGGCTACACCTTC
TRBJ2-1 | many | TRBV6-1 | . | CATLPKGSSYNEQFF | TGTGCCACCCTTCCCAAGGGGAGCTCCTACAATGAGCAGTTCTTC
TRBJ2-3 | . | TRBV20-1 | . | CSARIGGRTGPTQYF | TGCAGTGCTAGAATCGGGGGAAGGACCGGGCCTACGCAGTATTTT
TRBJ1-3 | many | TRBV6-1 | TRBD1 | CASSPTGVAGNTIYF | TGTGCCAGCAGTCCCACAGGGGTTGCTGGAAACACCATATATTTT
TRBJ1-3 | many | TRBV15 | TRBD1 | CATSRDRGPGNTIYF | TGTGCCACCAGCAGAGATAGGGGGCCTGGAAACACCATATATTTT
TRBJ2-2 | . | TRBV10-3 | . | CAICPSWNTGELFF | TGTGCCATCTGTCCATCGTGGAACACCGGGGAGCTGTTTTTT
TRBJ2-3 | . | TRBV6-5 | TRBD2 | CASRAGLAGGRPDTQYF | TGTGCCAGCAGGGCGGGACTAGCGGGGGGGCGCCCAGATACGCAGTATTTT
TRBJ1-1 | few | TRBV20-1 | TRBD1 | CSAAEYRTGDSFF | TGCAGTGCCGCTGAATACAGGACAGGGGATTCTTTCTTT
TRBJ2-7 | many | TRBV15 | . | CATSKTGEQYF | TGTGCCACCAGCAAAACGGGCGAGCAGTACTTC
TRBJ2-1 | many | TRBV5-1 | . | CASFNRPSSYNEQFF | TGCGCCAGTTTCAACAGGCCCAGCTCCTACAATGAGCAGTTCTTC